The 30 T cell receptor beta chains below were found in one sample sequenced in a study of T cells in Graves' hyperthyroidism and ophthalmopathy. Amplification yielded TCR beta CDR3 regions, with RNA transcripts as the source. With the HTBI primer set, the TCR CDR3 went through a first round of RT-PCR. TCRdb redid the calling of the multiplex PCR reads with MiXCR, one entry per CDR3 protein. Seen here are about 350,000 distinct CDR3 sequences, less than 20% observed once, and the top ten hold around 15%. The sample taken for sequencing was blood. These TCRs come from a woman aged 40-49 years with Graves' ophthalmopathy.

This clonotype was found many times. The V gene is TRBV2, the J gene TRBJ2-5, with D hard to call. Germline V gives CDR1 SNHLY, CDR2 FYNNEI. V was trimmed by 5 bases and J by 5 bases, leaving 12 bases between them. This CDR3 has 13 amino acids. This CDR3 reads CASSPRHGETQYF. The DNA of the CDR3 is TGTGCCAGCAGTCCGCGTCATGGTGAGACCCAGTACTTC.

This clonotype has ten or more counts. The rearrangement links TRBV27 to TRBJ1-2; no definite D call. CDR3 length equals 16 residues. The germline V gene has CDR1 MNHEY and CDR2 SMNVEV (reference sequence). Trimming pared 6 bases from V and 5 bases from J, leaving 22 bases between. The CDR3 sequence: CASSPRAKLEYYGYTF. The CDR3 DNA reads as TGTGCCAGCAGCCCCCGGGCGAAGCTGGAATATTATGGCTACACCTTC.

The rearrangement joins TRBV13 to TRBJ2-1; 8 bases align to TRBD1. Germline loops: CDR1 PRHDT, CDR2 FYEKMQ (reference sequence). The CDR3 covers 14 residues. Germline trimming cut 6 bases from V and 8 bases from J; bases unmatched to any gene: 9. CDR3 region: CASRLDRGIDEQFF. CDR3 nucleotides: TGTGCCAGCAGGCTAGACAGGGGTATCGATGAGCAGTTCTTC.

This clonotype was seen many times. V usage is TRBV18 and J usage is TRBJ1-1; TRBD1 might be the D (5 bases). This CDR3 comprises 15 residues. Germline V gives CDR1 KGHSH, CDR2 LQKENI. The ends were cut back, 3 bases at V and 3 bases at J, with 14 bases in the middle. The CDR3, as DNA: TGTGCCAGCTCACCCCAGATCGGGGGGGACACTGAAGCTTTCTTT. Protein: CASSPQIGGDTEAFF.

Ten or more counts support this clonotype. The chain combines TRBV19 with TRBJ1-1, with no clear D. The V end lost 9 bases, the J end lost 4 bases, and 24 bases lay between the germline ends. Germline V gene sequence: CDR1 LNHDA, CDR2 SQIVND (reference sequence). The CDR3 loop spans 16 amino acids. Written as DNA, the CDR3 is TGTGCCAGCCTCCCCTGGGGAGGGCAATCCCCCACTGAAGCTTTCTTT. Translated: CASLPWGGQSPTEAFF.

This clonotype was recorded at least ten times. The genes are TRBV5-1 and TRBJ2-7; D remains ambiguous. V was trimmed by 4 bases and J by 0 bases, leaving 14 bases between them. This CDR3 is 15 amino acids long. Germline V CDR1 and CDR2: SGHRS, YFSETQ. CDR3 nucleotide sequence: TGCGCCAGCAGCCCGCTCGCCGCAACCTCCTACGAGCAGTACTTC. As protein: CASSPLAATSYEQYF.

This clonotype was recorded at least ten times. V gene TRBV5-6 combines with J gene TRBJ2-5; the match to TRBD1 covers 11 bases. From germline, CDR1 is SGHDT and CDR2 YYEEEE. This CDR3 is built from 16 residues. V shed 2 bases, J shed 3 bases, and the junction held 6 bases outside the gene matches. The CDR3 sequence is CASSFLGTGGEETQYF. In DNA form, the CDR3 reads TGTGCCAGCAGCTTTTTGGGGACAGGGGGAGAAGAGACCCAGTACTTC.

This clonotype was observed at least ten times. The rearrangement joins TRBV6-6 to TRBJ2-5; tentative D call: TRBD1 (6 bases). The V gene lost 2 bases and the J gene lost 4 bases, with 17 bases spanning the gap. This CDR3 spans 16 amino acids. Germline V lookup: CDR1 MNHNY, CDR2 SVGAGI (reference sequence). The CDR3 sequence: CASSYEGVHLPETQYF. CDR3 nucleotide sequence: TGTGCCAGCAGTTACGAGGGGGTCCATCTTCCAGAGACCCAGTACTTC.

This clonotype has at least ten counts. The rearrangement uses TRBV11-2 and TRBJ1-2; 7 bases are shared with TRBD1. Germline V lookup: CDR1 SGHAT, CDR2 FQNNGV. The CDR3 is made up of 13 amino acids. J gave up 10 bases and V 2 bases, and 7 bases lay outside the gene matches. CDR3 nucleotide sequence: TGTGCCAGCAGCTTACTTTGGGACAGACCCTACACCTTC. Encoded protein: CASSLLWDRPYTF.

Here the CDR3 reads CASSLGRTGVYMNTEAFF. Here the CDR3 DNA reads TGCGCCAGCAGCTTAGGGAGGACAGGGGTCTACATGAACACTGAAGCTTTCTTT. V usage is TRBV5-1 and J usage is TRBJ1-1, with 9 nucleotides matching TRBD1. The trim removed 2 bases at V and 0 bases at J, leaving 11 bases unmatched. This CDR3 region has 18 residues. Germline V gene lookup returns CDR1 SGHRS and CDR2 YFSETQ.

This clonotype was seen many times. This sequence joins TRBV6-5 and TRBJ2-5; 9 bases line up with TRBD1. Trimming at V came to 4 bases and at J to 1 base, leaving 10 bases not matched to a gene. This CDR3 contains 17 residues. Germline V lookup: CDR1 MNHEY, CDR2 SVGAGI. The CDR3 loop reads CASSSGTGLWGQETQYF. CDR3 DNA: TGTGCCAGCAGTTCCGGGACAGGGCTGTGGGGCCAAGAGACCCAGTACTTC.

The sample holds many counts of this clonotype. V usage is TRBV3-1 and J usage is TRBJ2-7, with 13 bases fitting TRBD2. V lost 0 bases and J lost 12; bases outside the gene matches: 11. Germline-derived CDR1 and CDR2 are LGHDT and YNNKEL (reference sequence). The CDR3 runs 16 residues. The CDR3 sequence: CASSQDVGLAGAGAYF. The CDR3 nucleotides read TGTGCCAGCAGCCAAGATGTCGGACTAGCGGGAGCTGGGGCGTACTTC.

Details on this clonotype: A much larger clone differs by one base, so this may be a read error. V is TRBV4-1 and J is TRBJ1-1; 8 nucleotides align to TRBD1. Germline V gene lookup returns CDR1 MGHRA and CDR2 YSYEKL. The CDR3 has 17 residues. Trimming took 3 bases from V and 6 from J; bases not matched to a gene: 15. The CDR3 loop is CASSHLTRTGFDAEAFF. The DNA of the CDR3 is TGCGCCAGCAGCCACCTCACTCGGACAGGGTTCGACGCTGAAGCTTTCTTT.

This clonotype was detected ten times or more. The chain recombines TRBV12-3 or TRBV12-4 with TRBJ2-2, with D possibly being TRBD2 (5 bases). This CDR3 comprises 18 residues. V was pared by 7 bases and J by 0 bases, with 21 bases between. CDR3 region: CASTSLTKAGSNTGELFF. CDR3 bases: TGTGCCAGCACTTCACTCACGAAGGCGGGCTCGAACACCGGGGAGCTGTTTTTT.

This clonotype has a count of ten or more. The chain has TRBV27 and TRBJ1-2; TRBD1 is a possible D gene (5 bases). CDR1 is MNHEY, CDR2 SMNVEV, per germline (reference sequence). CDR3 length equals 14 residues. Trimming left V 6 bases short and J 8 bases short, with 19 bases between. CDR3 region: CASRPRGEGGGYTF. DNA for the CDR3: TGTGCCAGCAGACCCCGAGGGGAGGGTGGGGGCTACACCTTC.

This clonotype was picked up many times. The J gene is TRBJ2-3, the V gene TRBV6-5, with a weak D call TRBD1 (6 bases). Per germline, CDR1 MNHEY and CDR2 SVGAGI. V was shortened by 4 bases and J by 6 bases, with 17 bases between the two germline ends. This CDR3 region has 15 residues. CDR3 in DNA: TGTGCCAGCAGTTGGGCCTCAACAGGGTCCGATACGCAGTATTTT. Its protein product is CASSWASTGSDTQYF.

There are many counts of this clonotype. The chain joins TRBV28 to TRBJ1-1; a weak D match, TRBD1 (5 bases). The V gene lost 5 bases and the J gene lost 4 bases, with 17 bases spanning the gap. The CDR3 runs 15 residues. Germline V gene data show CDR1 as MDHEN and CDR2 as SYDVKM. This CDR3 is CASSRTWTSGTEAFF. The CDR3, as DNA: TGTGCCAGCAGTCGGACTTGGACATCCGGCACTGAAGCTTTCTTT. Full variable domain (remainder filled in from reference TRBV28 and TRBJ1-1): DVKVTQSSRYLVKRTGEKVFLECVQDMDHENMFWYRQDPGLGLRLIYFSYDVKMKEKGDIPEGYSVSREKKERFSLILESASTNQTSMYLCASSRTWTSGTEAFFGQGTRLTVV.

This clonotype was counted a few times. J is TRBJ2-4 and V is TRBV4-1; 10 bases line up with TRBD1. Germline CDR1 MGHRA, CDR2 YSYEKL. V lost 4 bases, J lost 8 bases, and 5 bases stayed unmatched. The CDR3 covers 14 residues. The CDR3 reads CASSPGQGVDIQYF. CDR3 DNA sequence: TGCGCCAGCAGCCCAGGACAGGGGGTAGACATTCAGTACTTC.

This clonotype came up many times. The V call is TRBV7-2, the J call TRBJ1-1; D perhaps matches TRBD1 (6 bases). The CDR3 loop spans 14 amino acids. CDR1 is SGHTA and CDR2 is FQGNSA in the germline V gene. The V gene lost 4 bases and the J gene lost 3 bases, with 12 bases spanning the gap. This CDR3 is CASSSYRVDTEAFF. CDR3 nucleotides: TGTGCCAGCAGCTCCTACAGGGTGGACACTGAAGCTTTCTTT. Together with reference TRBV7-2 and TRBJ1-1, the CDR3 gives the full variable domain: GAGVSQSPSNKVTEKGKDVELRCDPISGHTALYWYRQSLGQGLEFLIYFQGNSAPDKSGLPSDRFSAERTGGSVSTLTIQRTQQEDSAVYLCASSSYRVDTEAFFGQGTRLTVV.

This clonotype was detected many times. The rearrangement links TRBV4-1 to TRBJ2-7, with unresolved D. Trimming cost V 4 bases and J 2 bases, with 12 bases left between them. Per the germline V gene, CDR1 is MGHRA and CDR2 is YSYEKL. This CDR3 is built from 14 residues. The CDR3, as DNA: TGCGCCAGCAGCCCCCGGACGCAGACCTACGAGCAGTACTTC. As protein: CASSPRTQTYEQYF.

This clonotype was detected ten times or more. V usage is TRBV6-2 or TRBV6-3 and J usage is TRBJ2-4; 7 bases align to TRBD2. Germline values: CDR1 MNHEY, CDR2 SVGEGT. With 7 bases clipped from V and 8 bases from J, the junction kept 11 bases outside the gene matches. CDR3 length: 14 residues. CDR3 loop: CASKLTSLWDIQYF. CDR3 nucleotides: TGTGCCAGCAAGCTGACTAGCTTGTGGGACATTCAGTACTTC.

This clonotype was counted at least ten times. V is TRBV28 and J is TRBJ1-5; tentatively, D is TRBD1 (5 bases). Trimming took 7 bases from V and 4 from J, leaving 20 bases between them. Germline V gene lookup returns CDR1 MDHEN and CDR2 SYDVKM. This CDR3 has 16 residues. CDR3 coding DNA: TGTGCCAGCATTTCGGAATTACAGGAACGAAATCAGCCCCAGCATTTT. Translating it yields CASISELQERNQPQHF.

The sample holds a few counts of this clonotype. The J gene is TRBJ1-1, the V gene TRBV4-3; no definite D call. This CDR3 has 17 residues. Trimming left V 0 bases short and J 3 bases short, with 17 bases between. The germline V gene has CDR1 LGHNA and CDR2 YSLEER. The CDR3 spells CASSQDQVPPVHTEAFF. The CDR3 DNA is TGCGCCAGCAGCCAAGATCAGGTCCCCCCGGTCCACACTGAAGCTTTCTTT.

This rearrangement joins TRBV28 to TRBJ1-3; D remains unclear. Germline V CDR1 and CDR2: MDHEN, SYDVKM. This CDR3 is built from 12 residues. V was pared by 10 bases and J by 4 bases, with 11 bases between. In DNA, the CDR3 is TGTGCCACCTCAGAAAGAGGAAACACCATATATTTT. It is translated as CATSERGNTIYF.

This clonotype occurred many times. In DNA form, the CDR3 reads TGTGCCAGCGCCGAATTGGGATCTGGGGCCAACGTCCTGACTTTC. Protein: CASAELGSGANVLTF. The chain links TRBV28 to TRBJ2-6; D is uncertain. CDR1 and CDR2 (germline): MDHEN, SYDVKM. The CDR3 has 15 amino acids. With 8 bases removed from V and 1 base from J, the gap between germline ends came to 12 bases.

This clonotype occurred many times. The rearrangement joins TRBV18 to TRBJ1-2, with a possible D match to TRBD1 (5 bases). Trimming removed 4 bases from V and 6 bases from J, with 21 bases in between. Germline CDR1 is KGHSH and CDR2 is LQKENI. The CDR3 consists of 16 residues. CDR3 DNA sequence: TGTGCCAGCTCACATGATTACCGGGGACCATCAGATGGCTACACCTTC. Translating it yields CASSHDYRGPSDGYTF.

This clonotype was counted many times. The chain carries TRBV30 and TRBJ2-7; D uncertain. CDR1 is GTSNPN, CDR2 SVGIG, per germline (reference sequence). V shed 1 base and J shed 0 bases, with 7 bases lying between them. The CDR3 runs 13 residues. For the CDR3, the DNA is TGTGCCTGGAGTGGCGGATTCTCCTACGAGCAGTACTTC. Protein: CAWSGGFSYEQYF.

This clonotype was picked up many times. The rearrangement joins TRBV19 to TRBJ1-2, with unresolved D. Germline CDR1 reads LNHDA; CDR2 reads SQIVND (reference sequence). V was shortened by 10 bases and J by 1 base, with 10 bases between the two germline ends. The CDR3 runs to 12 residues. The DNA of the CDR3 is TGTGCCACCCTCGTGATTAACTATGGCTACACCTTC. As protein: CATLVINYGYTF.

Many counts were recorded for this clonotype. The chain links TRBV27 to TRBJ2-5; D remains unclear. Germline V gene lookup returns CDR1 MNHEY and CDR2 SMNVEV (reference sequence). The ends were cut back, 3 bases at V and 4 bases at J, with 12 bases in the middle. The CDR3 contains 14 residues. The CDR3 here is CASSFTPLLETQYF. The CDR3 coding sequence is TGTGCCAGCAGTTTCACTCCCCTCCTAGAGACCCAGTACTTC.

The table lists this clonotype with a few counts. The chain recombines TRBV24-1 with TRBJ2-2; 13 bases are shared with TRBD2. The germline V gene has CDR1 KGHDR and CDR2 SFDVKD. There are 16 residues in the CDR3. Trimming at V came to 7 bases and at J to 5 bases, leaving 6 bases not matched to a gene. CDR3 protein: CATSRTSGSRTGELFF. DNA of the CDR3: TGTGCCACCAGCCGGACTAGCGGGAGTAGGACCGGGGAGCTGTTTTTT.